What follows describes a single TCR beta chain. Antigen unknown. CD45RO-negative CD8 cells positively selected for CCR7 made up the naive population, which excluded terminally differentiated effector memory CD45RA+ cells. V was shortened by 1 base and J by 7 bases, with 17 bases between the two germline ends. The CDR3 length is 15 residues. Per the germline V gene, CDR1 is SEHNR and CDR2 is FQNEAQ (reference sequence). The data are from a study of shared clonotypes between healthy human individuals. Points from the study as a whole: Shared across several donors were around 4.7% of the naive CD4 clonotypes. Enrolling few donors narrowed the genetic and exposure-history diversity that was represented.

In the source study's methods: ImmunoSEQ yielded junction-only sequences lacking quality scores, so filtering differed. Repertoires were generated with immunoSEQ multiplex PCR, while TCRdb's copy carries only in-frame clones and drops some. D and trimming come from the DNA, and the V and J calls and clone size come from that table. Of about 2 million clones in the sample, 85% to 95% are singletons; the top ten hold approximately 1%. What was sequenced was naive CD8+ T cells sorted from blood. The rearrangement links TRBV7-9 to TRBJ2-7, with D unresolved. The clonotype comes from a man aged 18 to 29 in good health. The chain's CDR3 is CASSLGAGGSREQYF. Here the CDR3 DNA reads TGTGCCAGCAGCTTAGGGGCAGGCGGTTCTAGGGAGCAGTACTTC.